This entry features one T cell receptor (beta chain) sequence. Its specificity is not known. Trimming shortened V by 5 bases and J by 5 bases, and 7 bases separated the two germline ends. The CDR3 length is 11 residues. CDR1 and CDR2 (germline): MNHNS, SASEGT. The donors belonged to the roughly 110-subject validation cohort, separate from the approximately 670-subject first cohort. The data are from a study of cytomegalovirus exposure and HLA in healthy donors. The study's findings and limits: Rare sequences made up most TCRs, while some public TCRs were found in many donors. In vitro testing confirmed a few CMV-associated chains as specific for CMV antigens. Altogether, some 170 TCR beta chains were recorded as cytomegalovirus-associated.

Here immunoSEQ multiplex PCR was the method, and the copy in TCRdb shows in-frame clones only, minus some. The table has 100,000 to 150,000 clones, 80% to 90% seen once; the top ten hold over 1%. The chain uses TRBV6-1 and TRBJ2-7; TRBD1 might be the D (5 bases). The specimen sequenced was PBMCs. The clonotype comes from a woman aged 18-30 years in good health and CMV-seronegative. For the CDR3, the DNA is TGTGCCAGCAGTACAGGTGACGAGCAGTACTTC. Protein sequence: CASSTGDEQYF.